One sample yielded the 11 T cell receptor beta chains listed below, sequenced in a study of T cells in Graves' hyperthyroidism and ophthalmopathy. TCR beta CDR3 sequences were amplified from RNA transcripts. First-round RT-PCR of the TCR CDR3 relied on the HTBI primer set. From the multiplex PCR reads, TCRdb called clonotypes with MiXCR, one entry per CDR3 protein. The table has 300,000 to 500,000 distinct CDR3 sequences, more than 13% seen once. Sequencing used blood. The receptors derive from a man in his forties or fifties with Graves' ophthalmopathy.

The rearrangement links TRBV5-1 to TRBJ2-7; 10 bases map to TRBD2. V was clipped by 4 bases and J by 6 bases; unmatched bases: 7. This CDR3 region has 14 residues. Germline assignment: CDR1 SGHRS and CDR2 YFSETQ. CDR3 nucleotide sequence: TGCGCCAGCAGCCCTCTAGCGGGAGCTCTCGAGCAGTACTTC. It encodes CASSPLAGALEQYF.

Details on this clonotype: Being one base from a much bigger clone, this may be a read error. CDR3 DNA sequence: TGTGCCAGCAGCGATACTAGGGCCTCCAATCAGCCCCCGCATTTT. Protein product: CASSDTRASNQPPHF. The chain recombines TRBV3-1 with TRBJ1-5; D gene uncertain. Germline lookup yields CDR1 LGHDT and CDR2 YNNKEL (reference sequence). The CDR3 extends over 15 amino acids.

This clonotype was counted at least ten times. This sequence joins TRBV5-5 and TRBJ2-7; perhaps TRBD1 as D (5 bases). This CDR3 contains 15 residues. The germline V and J ends were trimmed by 3 bases and 1 base, with 14 bases remaining between them. In germline, CDR1 is SGHKS, CDR2 YYEKEE (reference sequence). The CDR3 sequence: CASSSLARVSYEQYF. CDR3 coding DNA: TGTGCCAGCAGCTCACTGGCCAGGGTATCCTACGAGCAGTACTTC.

The rearrangement uses TRBV6-1 and TRBJ2-1, with 10 bases identical to TRBD2. With V trimmed by 6 bases and J by 0 bases, 14 bases remained unmatched. This CDR3 contains 19 residues. Germline loops: CDR1 MNHNS, CDR2 SASEGT. CDR3 amino acids: CASSLGLAGAGSSYNEQFF. For the CDR3, the DNA is TGTGCCAGCAGCTTGGGCCTAGCGGGAGCGGGTAGCTCCTACAATGAGCAGTTCTTC.

This clonotype was detected ten times or more. The chain recombines TRBV5-1 with TRBJ2-2, with D perhaps assigned TRBD1 or TRBD2 (5 bases each). The germline gives CDR1 SGHRS, CDR2 YFSETQ. The ends were cut back, 4 bases at V and 8 bases at J, with 15 bases in the middle. CDR3 size: 14 residues. CDR3 protein: CASSRDPLVGELFF. CDR3 DNA sequence: TGCGCCAGCAGCCGGGACCCCCTGGTTGGGGAGCTGTTTTTT.

This clonotype was seen at least ten times. The CDR3 region has the DNA TGCGCCAGCAGCCAACCTAGCGGGAGAAATGAGCAGTTCTTC. Amino acids: CASSQPSGRNEQFF. This chain links TRBV4-1 with TRBJ2-1, with 10 bases fitting TRBD2. Germline CDR1 is MGHRA and CDR2 is YSYEKL. V gave up 2 bases and J gave up 7 bases; unmatched junction bases: 2. This CDR3 is built from 14 residues.

The CDR3 loop reads CASSLSSGVTQETQYF. The CDR3 DNA reads as TGTGCCAGCAGCTTGTCTAGCGGGGTCACCCAAGAGACCCAGTACTTC. The chain employs TRBV5-5 and TRBJ2-5, with 9 bases identical to TRBD2. CDR3 length equals 16 residues. Germline CDR1 reads SGHKS; CDR2 reads YYEKEE (reference sequence). V gave up 1 base and J gave up 1 base; unmatched junction bases: 5.

This clonotype was observed at least ten times. The V and J genes are TRBV2 and TRBJ2-5; D possibly matches TRBD1 or TRBD2 (6 bases each). Trimming shortened V by 11 bases and J by 4 bases, and 20 bases separated the two germline ends. The CDR3 runs 14 residues. Germline V gene sequence: CDR1 SNHLY, CDR2 FYNNEI. CDR3 DNA sequence: TGTGCCCGAGCCGGGCAGGGGCGGGGAGAGACCCAGTACTTC. This codes for CARAGQGRGETQYF.

The gene calls are TRBV28 and TRBJ2-1; 8 bases match TRBD1. The DNA end favors TRBJ2-7, so the J call may be wrong. Per germline, CDR1 MDHEN and CDR2 SYDVKM. CDR3 length: 15 amino acids. The CDR3 here is CASGGFGQGLNEQYF. The CDR3 DNA follows: TGTGCCAGCGGGGGTTTTGGACAGGGACTCAATGAGCAGTACTTC.

This clonotype was seen ten or more times. The V gene is TRBV29-1, the J gene TRBJ2-1, with TRBD1 matching over 8 bases. With V trimmed by 3 bases and J by 4 bases, 5 bases remained unmatched. The CDR3 is 14 amino acids. The germline V gene has CDR1 SQVTM and CDR2 ANQGSEA. CDR3 amino acids: CSVDRQGAYNEQFF. The CDR3, as DNA: TGCAGCGTTGATCGCCAGGGGGCTTACAATGAGCAGTTCTTC.

This clonotype turned up a few times. The genes are TRBV5-4 and TRBJ2-2, with TRBD1 matching over 7 bases. The CDR3 covers 16 residues. J gave up 5 bases and V 0 bases, and 7 bases lay outside the gene matches. In germline, CDR1 is SGHNT, CDR2 YYREEE (reference sequence). In DNA form, the CDR3 reads TGTGCCAGCAGCTTGGGTGTTAACAGGGGTACCGGGGAGCTGTTTTTT. Translated, it gives CASSLGVNRGTGELFF.